The sequence of this T cell receptor (beta chain) was determined in a study of cytomegalovirus exposure and HLA in healthy donors. Germline-derived CDR1 and CDR2 are MNHEY and SVGAGI. The CDR3 has 15 residues. The ends were cut back, 2 bases at V and 3 bases at J, with 8 bases in the middle. Vbeta (60) and Jbeta (13) primers were used in the PCR. Sequenced by immunoSEQ multiplex PCR; TCRdb stores in-frame clones only, minus some. In the table there are approximately 150,000 clones, roughly 78% of which are singletons. The chain employs TRBV6-5 and TRBJ2-6; D remains ambiguous. The source material was PBMCs. This clonotype originated in a woman aged 45-65 years in good health and CMV-seropositive. The CDR3 here is CASSYTDRGANVLTF. The CDR3 DNA follows: TGTGCCAGCAGTTACACAGACCGTGGGGCCAACGTCCTGACTTTC.